This TCR beta chain emerged from a study of shared clonotypes between healthy human individuals. In the sorted-subset replicate PCRs, 200 ng DNA, tens of thousands of T cell genomes, was used. Using immunoSEQ multiplex PCR, the repertoire was profiled, and TCRdb retains in-frame clones only, with some absent. This sample has about 2 million clones, with roughly 94% found just once. Note on this clone: The target antigen is unknown.

Germline values: CDR1 SNHLY, CDR2 FYNNEI. Trimming at V came to 4 bases and at J to 4 bases, leaving 8 bases not matched to a gene. There are 16 residues in the CDR3. Study findings and constraints: Several donors showed sharing of 4.5% to 5% of naive CD4 clonotypes. Naive subsets tended to show greater estimated richness than memory subsets.

This TCR derives from a young man in good health. Material for sequencing was naive CD4+ T cells sorted from blood. Subset here: CD45RA+ positively selected. The gene calls are TRBV2 and TRBJ2-1; TRBD2 aligns across 9 bases. The CDR3 is CASSVPGLASYNEQFF. For the CDR3, the DNA is TGTGCCAGCAGTGTGCCGGGACTAGCATCGTACAATGAGCAGTTCTTC.